Following are 17 T cell receptor beta chains from one sample sequenced in a study of vaccination and CD4 T cells after COVID-19. No cognate antigen is known for these TCRs. Regarding time point: late sampling 161 to 241 days after vaccination in a few convalescent patients. Regarding treatment: roughly nine-day PBMC culture with coronavirus spike peptide pools or control peptides (ViraFEST assay). Sequenced with the Oncomine TCR Beta short-read assay was DNA taken from cultured CD4+ T cells. TCRdb reprocessed the PCR reads with MiXCR, giving one entry per CDR3 protein. Of tens of thousands of distinct CDR3 sequences listed, approximately 28% are singletons. Sequencing used CD4+ T cells from blood, cultured in vitro, obtained about 7 months after SARS-CoV-2 vaccination. Receptor source: a human donor who had recovered from COVID-19.

The chain links TRBV24-1 to TRBJ2-7, with 8 positions matching TRBD2. The CDR3 sequence is 17 residues long. Per germline, CDR1 KGHDR and CDR2 SFDVKD. J gave up 3 bases and V 5 bases, and 14 bases lay outside the gene matches. Here the CDR3 DNA reads TGTGCCACCAGTGCTGGACTCCCACTAGCGGACCACTACGAGCAGTACTTC. This codes for CATSAGLPLADHYEQYF.

By sample fraction, this clonotype is medium-sized. The chain carries TRBV6-4 and TRBJ2-7, with unresolved D. Trimming pared 5 bases from V and 3 bases from J, leaving 5 bases between. This CDR3 is 11 amino acids long. Germline loops: CDR1 MRHNA, CDR2 SNTAGT. The CDR3 here is CASSNSYEQYF. CDR3 DNA sequence: TGTGCCAGCAGTAACAGCTACGAGCAGTACTTC.

This clonotype was seen a few times. The CDR3 DNA is TGTGCCAGCAGCTTACTAGCTGGAGCCAACACAGATACGCAGTATTTT. Translating gives CASSLLAGANTDTQYF. The chain links TRBV7-2 to TRBJ2-3, with a possible D match to TRBD2 (5 bases). In germline, CDR1 is SGHTA, CDR2 FQGNSA. Trimming stripped 2 bases from V and 2 bases from J, with 14 bases between. The CDR3 runs to 16 residues.

This clonotype was recorded a few times. V usage is TRBV6-1 and J usage is TRBJ1-5; D remains unclear. V lost 5 bases to trimming and J lost 2 bases, with 13 bases between them. Per germline, CDR1 MNHNS and CDR2 SASEGT. CDR3 size: 15 residues. CDR3 DNA: TGTGCCAGCAGTCCAAGGACGGGTGGCAATCAGCCCCAGCATTTT. Amino acid sequence: CASSPRTGGNQPQHF.

The chain links TRBV20-1 to TRBJ2-1, with D tentatively TRBD1 (5 bases). Between the trimmed V and J ends, which lost 2 bases and 9 bases, there was a span of 14 bases. Germline V lookup: CDR1 DFQATT, CDR2 SNEGSKA (reference sequence). This CDR3 has 13 residues. Here the CDR3 DNA reads TGCAGTGCTAGACCGGAAGGGGCTATTGAGCAGTTCTTC. It translates to CSARPEGAIEQFF.

The chain has TRBV6-1 and TRBJ2-7; D is unresolved. The CDR3 runs 12 residues. V dropped 4 bases and J dropped 3 bases, with 7 bases sitting between them. Germline values: CDR1 MNHNS, CDR2 SASEGT. CDR3 sequence: CASSGTYYEQYF. The DNA for the CDR3 is TGTGCCAGCAGTGGGACCTACTACGAGCAGTACTTC.

The gene calls are TRBV4-1 and TRBJ2-1; 11 nucleotides agree with TRBD2. After removal of 1 base from V and 5 bases from J, the junction contained 7 bases not matched to a gene. The CDR3 covers 17 residues. Germline V CDR1 and CDR2: MGHRA, YSYEKL. CDR3: CASSQGLVAGGNNEQFF. DNA for the CDR3: TGCGCCAGCAGCCAAGGCCTGGTAGCGGGAGGGAACAATGAGCAGTTCTTC.

This clonotype has only a few counts. The chain employs TRBV7-2 and TRBJ2-5; no definite D call. V was pared by 2 bases and J by 5 bases, with 9 bases between. This CDR3 is 13 amino acids long. Looked up from germline, CDR1 is SGHTA and CDR2 is FQGNSA. The CDR3 DNA reads as TGTGCCAGCAGCTTACTGCCCCGGGAGACCCAGTACTTC. Translation: CASSLLPRETQYF.

The rearrangement uses TRBV20-1 and TRBJ1-3; D perhaps matches TRBD1 (6 bases). V was trimmed by 3 bases and J by 1 base, leaving 10 bases between them. Germline assignment: CDR1 DFQATT and CDR2 SNEGSKA (reference sequence). This CDR3 contains 14 residues. The CDR3 bases are TGCAGTGCTAGTCTCACAGGGTCTGGAAACACCATATATTTT. Encoded protein: CSASLTGSGNTIYF.

V and J are TRBV14 and TRBJ2-1; 7 bases match TRBD2. Unmatched junction bases numbered 7, after V lost 1 base and J lost 10 bases. The CDR3 runs to 14 residues. Germline CDR1 SGHDN, CDR2 FVKESK. In nucleotides, the CDR3 is TGTGCCAGCAGCCAAGTTTCGGGGGGTACGGAGCAGTTCTTC. Protein product: CASSQVSGGTEQFF.

On this clonotype itself: A read error may produce the germline difference seen at one junction end. This chain links TRBV7-9 with TRBJ2-7; D gene uncertain. This CDR3 comprises 13 residues. The V gene's germline CDR1 is SEHNR and CDR2 FQNEAQ (reference sequence). The CDR3 protein is CASSLGGVYEQYF. The CDR3 coding sequence is TGCGCCAGCAGCTTAGGCGGAGTCTACGAGCAGTACTTC.

The gene calls are TRBV23-1 and TRBJ2-1; maybe TRBD1 (5 bases). TRBV23-1 is an ORF for which the function is uncertain. This CDR3 region has 14 residues. V gave up 2 bases and J gave up 9 bases, with 14 bases separating them. As DNA, the CDR3 is TGCGCCAGCAGTCAAATCCTCAGGGTTACTGAGCAGTTCTTC. This translates into CASSQILRVTEQFF.

V gene TRBV12-3 or TRBV12-4 combines with J gene TRBJ2-5, with 7 bases lining up with TRBD1. With 1 base clipped from V and 1 base from J, the junction kept 12 bases outside the gene matches. CDR3 length equals 18 residues. The DNA of the CDR3 is TGTGCCAGCAGTTTAGGGGTTAGACAGGGCCAGTCCCAAGAGACCCAGTACTTC. Encoded protein: CASSLGVRQGQSQETQYF.

The chain carries TRBV20-1 and TRBJ2-1, with 9 bases that match TRBD2. Unmatched junction bases numbered 15, after V lost 6 bases and J lost 9 bases. The CDR3 is 15 amino acids. Germline V gives CDR1 DFQATT, CDR2 SNEGSKA (reference sequence). The CDR3 protein is CSATPVAGVGIEQFF. CDR3 nucleotide sequence: TGCAGTGCAACGCCGGTAGCGGGAGTCGGGATTGAGCAGTTCTTC.

Remarks on this clonotype: This may come from a read error, since a much larger clone is one base off. This sequence joins TRBV10-3 and TRBJ2-5; 8 bases are a match to TRBD2. This CDR3 region has 20 residues. CDR1 is ENHRY and CDR2 is SYGVKD in the germline V gene. After removal of 2 bases from V and 4 bases from J, the junction contained 21 bases not matched to a gene. This CDR3 is CAISEPKGLVGPKEGETQYF. For the CDR3, the DNA is TGTGCCATCAGTGAGCCAAAGGGACTAGTGGGTCCCAAAGAGGGAGAGACCCAGTACTTC.

Written as DNA, the CDR3 is TGTGCCAGCAGCTCAGGGGGCTGGAACACTGAAGCTTTCTTT. As protein: CASSSGGWNTEAFF. The V and J genes are TRBV7-2 and TRBJ1-1, with 8 bases matching TRBD1. The V gene's germline CDR1 is SGHTA and CDR2 FQGNSA. The CDR3 extends over 14 amino acids. After removal of 4 bases from V and 1 base from J, the junction contained 2 bases not matched to a gene.

In this sample, this clonotype turned up a few times. The chain carries TRBV27 and TRBJ2-1; D not certain. Germline values: CDR1 MNHEY, CDR2 SMNVEV (reference sequence). With 3 bases removed from V and 1 base from J, the gap between germline ends came to 7 bases. The CDR3 totals 14 residues. CDR3 loop: CASSFWRSYNEQFF. The DNA for the CDR3 is TGTGCCAGCAGTTTTTGGCGATCCTACAATGAGCAGTTCTTC.